What follows are 17 T cell receptor beta chains derived from one specimen sequenced in a study of regulatory T cells in long-lasting Graves disease. Documented time point: persistent/refractory GD, antithyroid drugs over 5 years with positive TRAb. Researchers made the TCR library from RNA that was extracted from PBMCs. Combining iRepertoire HTBI primers with Arm-PCR of CDR3 regions, the authors built TCR beta libraries. In TCRdb, the multiplex PCR reads were re-called with MiXCR into one record per CDR3 protein. The repertoire consists of 700,000 or so distinct CDR3 sequences, with roughly 30% occurring once and the leading ten covering roughly 41%. The sample here was peripheral blood mononuclear cells (PBMCs), taken when the disease was refractory, from a patient treated with antithyroid drugs. These TCRs come from a female donor with Graves disease.

In its sample, this clonotype was seen a few times. The V call is TRBV2, the J call TRBJ2-5; D gene uncertain. Per germline, CDR1 SNHLY and CDR2 FYNNEI. V lost 8 bases and J lost 2, with 18 bases in between. The CDR3 is made up of 15 amino acids. DNA for the CDR3: TGTGCCAGCGGACGCCTTACTCAGAATCAAGAGACCCAGTACTTC. It codes for CASGRLTQNQETQYF.

The chain links TRBV27 to TRBJ1-2; the D gene is possibly TRBD1 (6 bases). The CDR3 consists of 15 residues. V was shortened by 5 bases and J by 3 bases, with 16 bases between the two germline ends. Germline V gives CDR1 MNHEY, CDR2 SMNVEV (reference sequence). For the CDR3, the DNA is TGTGCCAGCAGTACTGGGACACCTAAGTACTATGGCTACACCTTC. Translation: CASSTGTPKYYGYTF.

The chain couples TRBV24-1 to TRBJ1-5; no reliable D call. The CDR3 runs 12 residues. The germline V gene has CDR1 KGHDR and CDR2 SFDVKD. V lost 3 bases to trimming and J lost 5 bases, with 4 bases between them. The DNA of the CDR3 is TGTGCCACCAGTGATGCCGATCAGCCCCAGCATTTT. As protein: CATSDADQPQHF.

Ten or more counts support this clonotype. The chain carries TRBV28 and TRBJ1-1, with TRBD1 matching over 9 bases. Germline lookup yields CDR1 MDHEN and CDR2 SYDVKM. V shed 6 bases and J 4 bases; nucleotides not matched to a gene: 6. CDR3 length: 14 residues. DNA for the CDR3: TGTGCCAGCAGAACTACAGGGGGCTTCACTGAAGCTTTCTTT. It translates to CASRTTGGFTEAFF.

In its sample, this clonotype was seen a few times. The V and J genes are TRBV25-1 and TRBJ1-2; 7 nucleotides align to TRBD1. Looked up from germline, CDR1 is MGHDK and CDR2 is SYGVNS. The CDR3 runs 18 residues. V dropped 2 bases and J dropped 4; count of bases not matched to a gene: 16. CDR3 in DNA: TGTGCCAGCAGTGAAGACAGACAGGGTAGACTCCGGCGCTATGGCTACACCTTC. Its protein product is CASSEDRQGRLRRYGYTF.

This sequence joins TRBV6-1 and TRBJ1-2; 7 bases fit TRBD1. There are 12 residues in the CDR3. V dropped 10 bases and J dropped 7; count of bases not matched to a gene: 9. CDR1 MNHNS and CDR2 SASEGT come from the germline V gene. CDR3 sequence (DNA): TGTGCCAACAGCGTCAGGGGGAGTGGCTACACCTTC. Its protein is CANSVRGSGYTF.

The count of this clonotype is one. The V gene is TRBV27, the J gene TRBJ1-2; 8 bases are shared with TRBD1. This CDR3 has 15 amino acids. The V gene's germline CDR1 is MNHEY and CDR2 SMNVEV (reference sequence). V was pared by 6 bases and J by 3 bases, with 9 bases of the junction left unmatched. CDR3 DNA sequence: TGTGCCAGCAGCCTTGGACAGGGTCGTGACTATGGCTACACCTTC. Protein sequence: CASSLGQGRDYGYTF.

The V gene is TRBV5-1, the J gene TRBJ2-2; perhaps TRBD2 as D (6 bases). Trimming stripped 0 bases from V and 4 bases from J, with 10 bases between. The CDR3 spans 15 residues. Germline assignment: CDR1 SGHRS and CDR2 YFSETQ. CDR3 region: CASSLVGRSTGELFF. CDR3 DNA: TGCGCCAGCAGCTTGGTGGGGAGGAGCACCGGGGAGCTGTTTTTT.

This clonotype was picked up many times. V gene TRBV28 combines with J gene TRBJ1-2; D remains unclear. Per germline, CDR1 MDHEN and CDR2 SYDVKM. V lost 1 base and J lost 6, with 3 bases in between. CDR3 size: 11 residues. This CDR3 reads CASSLFHGYTF. The CDR3 coding sequence is TGTGCCAGCAGTTTATTTCATGGCTACACCTTC.

The J gene is TRBJ2-5, the V gene TRBV20-1; the match to TRBD2 covers 10 bases. The DNA end favors TRBJ2-7, so the J call may be wrong. The CDR3 runs to 15 residues. Germline V CDR1 and CDR2: DFQATT, SNEGSKA (reference sequence). The CDR3 reads CSAVSTSGFLYEQYF. CDR3 coding DNA: TGCAGTGCTGTCTCGACTAGCGGGTTCCTCTACGAGCAGTACTTC.

This chain links TRBV29-1 with TRBJ1-1, with TRBD1 matching 7 bases. Germline CDR1 and CDR2: SQVTM and ANQGSEA. This CDR3 spans 12 amino acids. The V and J ends lost 7 bases and 1 base, in that order; junction bases with no gene match: 3. For the CDR3, the DNA is TGCAGCGGGGGACAGCAGAACACTGAAGCTTTCTTT. Translated, it gives CSGGQQNTEAFF.

V usage is TRBV3-1 and J usage is TRBJ2-4; TRBD1 matches 11 bases. Trimming at V came to 1 base and at J to 9 bases, leaving 5 bases not matched to a gene. The CDR3 covers 15 residues. Germline V CDR1 and CDR2: LGHDT, YNNKEL (reference sequence). CDR3 bases: TGTGCCAGCAGCCAAGCCGGGACAGGGGGATCCATTCAGTACTTC. It is translated as CASSQAGTGGSIQYF.

This clonotype was counted a few times. The chain carries TRBV24-1 and TRBJ2-2; TRBD1 matches at 8 bases. Germline CDR1 and CDR2: KGHDR and SFDVKD. The CDR3 runs 15 residues. Unmatched junction bases numbered 7, after V lost 7 bases and J lost 4 bases. The CDR3 region has the DNA TGTGCCACCAGCGCCAGGGGGCTCGTCACCGGGGAGCTGTTTTTT. As protein: CATSARGLVTGELFF.

This sequence joins TRBV12-3 or TRBV12-4 and TRBJ1-1, with 7 bases matching TRBD1. V lost 3 bases, J lost 6 bases, and 13 bases stayed unmatched. The CDR3 sequence is 16 residues long. The CDR3 coding sequence is TGTGCCAGCAGTTTTGGGGGGGGGACAGATAACCCTGAAGCTTTCTTT. Its translation: CASSFGGGTDNPEAFF.

This sequence joins TRBV20-1 and TRBJ1-2; TRBD1 might be the D (6 bases). Germline V gene sequence: CDR1 DFQATT, CDR2 SNEGSKA (reference sequence). CDR3 length: 12 amino acids. Trimming stripped 2 bases from V and 3 bases from J, with 7 bases between. CDR3 sequence (DNA): TGCAGTGCTAGACGACAGGACTATGGCTACACCTTC. Encoded protein: CSARRQDYGYTF.

The chain joins TRBV14 to TRBJ2-7; 10 bases are shared with TRBD2. The V and J ends lost 5 bases and 2 bases, in that order; junction bases with no gene match: 12. The CDR3 has 17 residues. Looked up from germline, CDR1 is SGHDN and CDR2 is FVKESK. The CDR3 region has the DNA TGTGCCAGCAGCTCTCTTTTCCGGACTAGCGGAACCTACGAGCAGTACTTC. It yields the protein CASSSLFRTSGTYEQYF.

The chain is built from TRBV27 and TRBJ1-3; 7 bases are a match to TRBD1. Germline V gene sequence: CDR1 MNHEY, CDR2 SMNVEV (reference sequence). V shed 2 bases and J 4 bases; nucleotides not matched to a gene: 14. The CDR3 is made up of 18 amino acids. In DNA form, the CDR3 reads TGTGCCAGCAGTTTAATATCCCCCCGACAGGGTCCGGGAAACACCATATATTTT. Translation: CASSLISPRQGPGNTIYF.